The source of this T cell receptor (beta chain) is a study of PD-L1 blockade in urothelial cancer. Study information: Anywhere from 0 to 3 prior chemotherapy regimens had been received by patients. Blood analysis was done at 3 weeks (second dose) and 6 weeks after treatment began.

The data were produced by immunoSEQ multiplex PCR, yet TCRdb's version contains in-frame clones alone and is incomplete. The profile shows tens of thousands of clones, roughly 77% of them singletons. The time point here: pretreatment peripheral blood. Patients' urothelial carcinoma was locally advanced or metastatic. V lost 3 bases to trimming and J lost 3 bases, with 9 bases between them. Germline CDR1 and CDR2: KGHSH and LQKENI. The CDR3 runs 14 residues. The sequence came from a man aged 65 to 85 with urothelial cancer. Sequenced material: PBMCs, taken around atezolizumab (anti-PD-L1) treatment. The V gene is TRBV18, the J gene TRBJ1-5; tentative D call: TRBD1 (5 bases). CDR3 in amino acids: CASSPQGVNQPQHF. In DNA, the CDR3 is TGTGCCAGCTCACCTCAGGGCGTCAATCAGCCCCAGCATTTT.